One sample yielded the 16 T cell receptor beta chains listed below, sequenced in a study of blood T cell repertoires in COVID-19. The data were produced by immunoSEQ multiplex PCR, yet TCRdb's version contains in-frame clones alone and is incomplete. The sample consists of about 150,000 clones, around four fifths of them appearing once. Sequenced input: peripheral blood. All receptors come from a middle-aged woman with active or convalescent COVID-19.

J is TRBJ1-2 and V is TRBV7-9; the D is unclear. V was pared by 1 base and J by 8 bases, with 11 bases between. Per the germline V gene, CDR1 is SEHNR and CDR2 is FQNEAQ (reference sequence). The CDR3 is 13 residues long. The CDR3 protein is CASSLDGIMGYTF. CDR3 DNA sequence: TGTGCCAGCAGCTTAGACGGGATTATGGGCTACACCTTC.

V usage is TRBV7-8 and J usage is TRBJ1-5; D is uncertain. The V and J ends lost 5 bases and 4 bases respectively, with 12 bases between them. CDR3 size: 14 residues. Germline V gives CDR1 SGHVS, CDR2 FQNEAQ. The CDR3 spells CASSPGSLNQPQHF. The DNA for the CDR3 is TGTGCCAGCAGCCCCGGGTCCCTAAATCAGCCCCAGCATTTT.

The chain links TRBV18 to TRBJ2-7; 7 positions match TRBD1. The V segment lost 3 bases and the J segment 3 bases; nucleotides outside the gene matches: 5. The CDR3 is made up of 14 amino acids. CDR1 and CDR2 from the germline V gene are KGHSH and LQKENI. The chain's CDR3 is CASSPGTEVYEQYF. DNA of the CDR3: TGTGCCAGCTCACCGGGGACAGAGGTCTACGAGCAGTACTTC. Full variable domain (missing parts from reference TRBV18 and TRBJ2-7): NAGVMQNPRHLVRRRGQEARLRCSPMKGHSHVYWYRQLPEEGLKFMVYLQKENIIDESGMPKERFSAEFPKEGPSILRIQQVVRGDSAAYFCASSPGTEVYEQYFGPGTRLTVT.

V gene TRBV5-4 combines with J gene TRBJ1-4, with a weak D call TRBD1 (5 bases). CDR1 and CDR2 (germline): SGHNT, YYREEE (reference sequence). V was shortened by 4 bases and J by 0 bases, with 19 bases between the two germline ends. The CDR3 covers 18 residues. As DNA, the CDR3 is TGTGCCAGCAGCCCGGGGGGGTCGGGACGGTCAACTAATGAAAAACTGTTTTTT. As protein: CASSPGGSGRSTNEKLFF.

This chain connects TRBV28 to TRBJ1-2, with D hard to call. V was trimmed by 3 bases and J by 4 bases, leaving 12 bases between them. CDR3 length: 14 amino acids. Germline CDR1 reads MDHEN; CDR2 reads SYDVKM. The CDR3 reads CASSFNQVSYGYTF. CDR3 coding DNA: TGTGCCAGCAGTTTCAACCAGGTTTCCTATGGCTACACCTTC.

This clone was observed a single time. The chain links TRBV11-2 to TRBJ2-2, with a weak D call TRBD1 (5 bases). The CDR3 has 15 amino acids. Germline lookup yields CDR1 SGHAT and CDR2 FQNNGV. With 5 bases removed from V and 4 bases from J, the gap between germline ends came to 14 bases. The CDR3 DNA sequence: TGTGCCAGCAGCCTGGAAGGGGCGACCACCGGGGAGCTGTTTTTT. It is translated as CASSLEGATTGELFF.

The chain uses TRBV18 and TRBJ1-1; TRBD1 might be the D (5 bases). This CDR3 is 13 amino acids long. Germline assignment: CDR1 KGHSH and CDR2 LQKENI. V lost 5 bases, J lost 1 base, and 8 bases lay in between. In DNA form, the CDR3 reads TGTGCCAGCTCAAGCACAGGGAACACTGAAGCTTTCTTT. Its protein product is CASSSTGNTEAFF.

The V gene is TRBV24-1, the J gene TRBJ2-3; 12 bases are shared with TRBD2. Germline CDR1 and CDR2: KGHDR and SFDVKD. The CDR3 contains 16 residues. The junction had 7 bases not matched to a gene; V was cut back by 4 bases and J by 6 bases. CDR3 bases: TGTGCCACCAGTGAGGCTAGCGGGGGGGCCCGGGATACGCAGTATTTT. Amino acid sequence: CATSEASGGARDTQYF.

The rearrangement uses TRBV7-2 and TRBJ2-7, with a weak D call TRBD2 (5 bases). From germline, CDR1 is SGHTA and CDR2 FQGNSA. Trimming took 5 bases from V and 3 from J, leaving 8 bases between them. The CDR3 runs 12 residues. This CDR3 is CASSKEVYEQYF. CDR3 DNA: TGTGCCAGCAGCAAGGAGGTCTACGAGCAGTACTTC.

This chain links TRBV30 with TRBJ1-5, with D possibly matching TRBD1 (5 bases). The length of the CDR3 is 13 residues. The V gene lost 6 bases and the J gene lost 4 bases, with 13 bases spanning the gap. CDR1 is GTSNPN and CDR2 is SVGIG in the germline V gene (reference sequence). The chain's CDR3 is CACSTRGNQPQHF. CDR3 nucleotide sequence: TGTGCCTGCTCGACTAGGGGAAATCAGCCCCAGCATTTT.

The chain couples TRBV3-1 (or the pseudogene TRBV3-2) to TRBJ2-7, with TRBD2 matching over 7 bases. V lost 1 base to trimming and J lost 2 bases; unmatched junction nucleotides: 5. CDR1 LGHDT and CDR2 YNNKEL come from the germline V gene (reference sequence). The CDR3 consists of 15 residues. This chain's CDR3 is CASSQGTGGPYEQYF. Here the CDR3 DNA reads TGTGCCAGCAGCCAAGGGACGGGAGGCCCCTACGAGCAGTACTTC.

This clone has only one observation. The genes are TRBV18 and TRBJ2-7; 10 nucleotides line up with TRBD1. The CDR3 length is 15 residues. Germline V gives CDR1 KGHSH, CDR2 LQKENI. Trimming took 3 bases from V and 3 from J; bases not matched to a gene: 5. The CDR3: CASSPMGQGNYEQYF. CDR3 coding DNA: TGTGCCAGCTCACCCATGGGACAGGGGAACTACGAGCAGTACTTC.

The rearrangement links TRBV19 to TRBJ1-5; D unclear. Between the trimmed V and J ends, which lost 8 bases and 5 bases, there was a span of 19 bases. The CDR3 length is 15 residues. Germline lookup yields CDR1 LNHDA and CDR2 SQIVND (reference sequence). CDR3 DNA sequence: TGTGCCAGTGTACAATGGGCCACCGTAGATCAGCCCCAGCATTTT. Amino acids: CASVQWATVDQPQHF.

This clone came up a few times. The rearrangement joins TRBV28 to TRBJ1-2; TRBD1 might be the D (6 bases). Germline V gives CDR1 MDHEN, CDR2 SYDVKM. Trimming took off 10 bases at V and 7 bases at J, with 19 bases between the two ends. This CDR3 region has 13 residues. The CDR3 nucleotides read TGTGCCACCCAGTTAGGGGGAAGGGGTGGCTACACCTTC. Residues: CATQLGGRGGYTF.

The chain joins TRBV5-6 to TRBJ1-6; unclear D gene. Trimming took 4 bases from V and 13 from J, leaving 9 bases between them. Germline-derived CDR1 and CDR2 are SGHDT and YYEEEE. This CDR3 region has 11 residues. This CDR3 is CASSQGEPLHF. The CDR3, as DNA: TGTGCCAGCAGCCAAGGAGAGCCCCTCCACTTT.

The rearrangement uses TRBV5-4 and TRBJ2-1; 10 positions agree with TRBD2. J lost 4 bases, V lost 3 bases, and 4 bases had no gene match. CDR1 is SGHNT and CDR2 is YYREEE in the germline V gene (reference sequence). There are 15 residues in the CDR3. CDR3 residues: CASSSSGGVYNEQFF. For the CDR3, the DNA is TGTGCCAGCAGCTCGAGCGGGGGGGTTTACAATGAGCAGTTCTTC.